This T cell receptor beta chain emerged from a study of T cell clones after liver transplantation. Study information: As an antigen-independent comparator, third-party-reactive TCRbeta sequences came from pre-transplant mixed lymphocyte reactions.

Assay used: immunoSEQ multiplex PCR; TCRdb lists only in-frame clones, some missing. The data hold tens of thousands of clones, with approximately 87% observed a single time. Overall study results and limits: Graft donor-reactive T cells possibly entered the graft instead of undergoing deletion. A larger donor-reactive than third-party decline suggested partial antigen-specific deletion.

Trimming left V 2 bases short and J 6 bases short, with 7 bases between. The V gene's germline CDR1 is SGHVS and CDR2 FNYEAQ. This CDR3 has 13 amino acids. Concerning this clone itself: What it binds is unknown.

The chain recombines TRBV7-6 with TRBJ2-2; tentatively, D is TRBD1 or TRBD2 (5 bases each). The source is a human patient who received a liver transplant. Some T cells may trace back to the graft donor. Specimen: CD8+ T cells from blood, collected 12 months after liver transplant. For the CDR3, the DNA is TGTGCCAGCAGCTTATCGGGGCCCGGGGAGCTGTTTTTT. Residues: CASSLSGPGELFF.